One T cell receptor (beta chain) is described in this entry. Its antigen is unknown. Nothing much larger sits one base from this clone, and base qualities are not available. The source of the sample is a study of blood T cell repertoires in COVID-19 (dated by TCRdb to the early 2020s). For the study in its entirety: Samples from collaborators originated in the United States, Italy and Spain and spanned both the acute and convalescent phases of COVID-19. HLA class I and class II types, where available, came from metadata supplied by the sample provider rather than from assay-based typing. Sample metadata almost always included a de-identified subject ID, COVID-19 status, age in years and sex. The prospective study material was composed of cDNA or gDNA derived from T cells, B-cell-depleted T cells, or PBMCs. The repertoires were released in a freely available public database intended as a resource for research on the immune response to SARS-CoV-2. Deeply sampled blood TCRbeta repertoires from subjects exposed to, actively infected with, or recovered from COVID-19 were included in the dataset. The samples were drawn from the first 160 participants of the ongoing ImmuneRACE study and from roughly 1,300 subjects provided by 6 global collaborators. The research as a whole found: How much clinical and demographic metadata was included differed by source and by participant, and the metadata was provided uncurated.

Each collaborating institution followed its own protocols to collect whole blood in K2EDTA tubes. Collaborator samples were shipped for TCRbeta analysis as frozen whole blood, isolated PBMCs, or DNA extracted from either sample type. CDR1 and CDR2, looked up from the germline V gene, are SGDLS and YYNGEE. Its CDR3 holds 16 amino acids, cysteine through phenylalanine. Only the CDR3 DNA is retained, 48 bases long and in frame from the first base. V and J are truncated by 4 bases and 0 bases respectively, leaving an intervening sequence of 13 bases. TCRbeta CDR3 regions were amplified from genomic DNA by means of the immunoSEQ Assay, a bias-controlled multiplex PCR. The original methods were these. Within the assay, amplification of reference gene primers was used to estimate how many nucleated cells each sample contained. To quantify the absolute abundance of each unique TCRbeta CDR3 rearrangement, sequence reads were collapsed and filtered. For each sample, productive Simpson clonality was calculated by taking the square root of Simpson's diversity index across productive rearrangements. Held by TCRdb, this immuneACCESS table contains in-frame sequences only and omits some clones. Under half of the omission traces to an unresolved V gene where checked; the cause of the rest is unknown. V, J and clone size were drawn from that table, and D and trimming were deduced from the DNA. The sample contains 210,000 or so clones, 80% to 85% of them found a single time. The top ten hold 15% to 20% of the sample.

The rearranged chain carries TRBV9 and TRBJ1-4, with no confident D gene call. The receptor was derived from a woman older than 75 with active or convalescent COVID-19. The sequencing input was peripheral blood. The nucleotide sequence reads TGTGCCAGCAGCCCCCGGGTGAGATCAACTAATGAAAAACTGTTTTTT. It translates to CASSPRVRSTNEKLFF.